The rows below give T cell receptor beta chains drawn from one sample of a study of beta chain features in type 1 diabetes. The method was immunoSEQ multiplex PCR; TCRdb's version includes in-frame clones alone and lacks a portion of them. The profile shows around 150,000 clones, roughly 63% of them singletons. Sequences were obtained from naive CD4+ T cells from blood. The receptors shown here come from a man aged 25-40 years with type 1 diabetes. Both conserved end residues are part of each CDR3. Fields, in order: D gene, V gene, clone size, CDR3 length, J gene, CDR3 protein, CDR3 DNA. D genes are given only for firm matches. Clone size is shown for a subset of rows, as once, few, many or a class of expanded clone.

d_call: .; v_call: TRBV30; clone_size: once; cdr3_length: 13; j_call: TRBJ2-2; cdr3_aa: CAWSQGNEDGLFF; cdr3_nt: TGTGCCTGGAGTCAAGGAAACGAGGACGGGCTGTTTTTT
d_call: .; v_call: TRBV30; clone_size: .; cdr3_length: 13; j_call: TRBJ1-5; cdr3_aa: CAWSSQPSESQHF; cdr3_nt: TGTGCCTGGAGTAGCCAGCCTTCGGAGTCCCAGCATTTT
d_call: .; v_call: TRBV7-9; clone_size: few; cdr3_length: 14; j_call: TRBJ2-1; cdr3_aa: CASSTKDPAGFWFF; cdr3_nt: TGTGCCAGCAGCACCAAAGACCCCGCGGGGTTTTGGTTCTTC
d_call: .; v_call: TRBV14; clone_size: few; cdr3_length: 13; j_call: TRBJ2-5; cdr3_aa: CASSRRAAETQYF; cdr3_nt: TGTGCCAGCAGCCGGCGGGCAGCCGAGACCCAGTACTTC
d_call: .; v_call: TRBV4-3; clone_size: .; cdr3_length: 16; j_call: TRBJ2-7; cdr3_aa: CASSQVRAAALYEQYF; cdr3_nt: TGCGCCAGCAGCCAAGTGCGAGCGGCGGCCCTCTACGAGCAGTACTTC
d_call: TRBD1; v_call: TRBV7-8; clone_size: once; cdr3_length: 14; j_call: TRBJ2-7; cdr3_aa: CASRPRTGAYEQYF; cdr3_nt: TGTGCCAGCAGACCCCGGACAGGGGCCTACGAGCAGTACTTC
d_call: .; v_call: TRBV30; clone_size: .; cdr3_length: 13; j_call: TRBJ2-2; cdr3_aa: CAWSSSPPGELFF; cdr3_nt: TGTGCCTGGAGTAGTAGTCCACCCGGGGAGCTGTTTTTT
d_call: .; v_call: TRBV4-3; clone_size: .; cdr3_length: 16; j_call: TRBJ1-6; cdr3_aa: CASSQDPGSGISPLHF; cdr3_nt: TGCGCCAGCAGCCAAGATCCAGGTTCTGGTATTTCACCCCTCCACTTT
d_call: .; v_call: TRBV29-1; clone_size: .; cdr3_length: 13; j_call: TRBJ2-3; cdr3_aa: CSVEAGSTDTQYF; cdr3_nt: TGCAGCGTTGAAGCTGGGAGCACAGATACGCAGTATTTT
d_call: .; v_call: TRBV29-1; clone_size: .; cdr3_length: 11; j_call: TRBJ2-7; cdr3_aa: CSVNTRDEQYF; cdr3_nt: TGCAGCGTCAACACCCGGGACGAGCAGTACTTC
d_call: TRBD1; v_call: TRBV29-1; clone_size: once; cdr3_length: 11; j_call: TRBJ1-2; cdr3_aa: CSDGTGGGYTF; cdr3_nt: TGCAGCGACGGGACAGGGGGTGGCTACACCTTC
d_call: .; v_call: TRBV6-6; clone_size: .; cdr3_length: 13; j_call: TRBJ1-1; cdr3_aa: CASSYSVNTEAFF; cdr3_nt: TGTGCCAGCAGTTACAGCGTGAACACTGAAGCTTTCTTT
d_call: .; v_call: TRBV7-9; clone_size: .; cdr3_length: 17; j_call: TRBJ2-3; cdr3_aa: CASSSRAPSEGTDTQYF; cdr3_nt: TGTGCCAGCAGCTCACGGGCCCCCTCCGAGGGCACAGATACGCAGTATTTT
d_call: TRBD2; v_call: TRBV30; clone_size: .; cdr3_length: 13; j_call: TRBJ2-1; cdr3_aa: CAREGTKKMKQFF; cdr3_nt: TGTGCCCGGGAGGGAACGAAGAAAATGAAGCAGTTCTTC
d_call: .; v_call: TRBV18; clone_size: .; cdr3_length: 15; j_call: TRBJ2-4; cdr3_aa: CASSPQKLAKNIQYF; cdr3_nt: TGTGCCAGCTCACCTCAAAAACTAGCCAAAAACATTCAGTACTTC
d_call: .; v_call: TRBV7-2; clone_size: .; cdr3_length: 16; j_call: TRBJ1-2; cdr3_aa: CASSPPRATVNYGYTF; cdr3_nt: TGTGCCAGCAGCCCCCCACGGGCGACCGTTAACTATGGCTACACCTTC
d_call: .; v_call: TRBV6-5; clone_size: .; cdr3_length: 13; j_call: TRBJ1-2; cdr3_aa: CASRGDLNYGYTF; cdr3_nt: TGTGCCAGCCGAGGGGACCTTAACTATGGCTACACCTTC
d_call: .; v_call: TRBV9; clone_size: few; cdr3_length: 12; j_call: TRBJ2-3; cdr3_aa: CASSVDAQTQYF; cdr3_nt: TGTGCCAGCAGCGTAGATGCTCAGACGCAGTATTTT
d_call: TRBD1; v_call: TRBV9; clone_size: .; cdr3_length: 16; j_call: TRBJ2-1; cdr3_aa: CASSVEQGRSYNEQFF; cdr3_nt: TGTGCCAGCAGCGTAGAACAGGGGCGCTCCTACAATGAGCAGTTCTTC
d_call: .; v_call: TRBV7-9; clone_size: few; cdr3_length: 15; j_call: TRBJ2-7; cdr3_aa: CASTPSGGVLYEQYF; cdr3_nt: TGTGCCAGCACCCCATCGGGCGGGGTCCTCTACGAGCAGTACTTC
d_call: .; v_call: TRBV7-8; clone_size: .; cdr3_length: 18; j_call: TRBJ2-5; cdr3_aa: CASSLVALGRALSETQYF; cdr3_nt: TGTGCCAGCAGCTTAGTAGCCCTGGGCAGGGCCCTTTCAGAGACCCAGTACTTC
d_call: .; v_call: TRBV29-1; clone_size: .; cdr3_length: 13; j_call: TRBJ2-5; cdr3_aa: CSVEQARRETQYF; cdr3_nt: TGCAGCGTTGAACAGGCCAGACGGGAGACCCAGTACTTC
d_call: .; v_call: TRBV6-5; clone_size: .; cdr3_length: 15; j_call: TRBJ2-3; cdr3_aa: CASSLGTSSTDTQYF; cdr3_nt: TGTGCCAGCAGCCTAGGGACAAGTAGCACAGATACGCAGTATTTT
d_call: TRBD1; v_call: TRBV9; clone_size: .; cdr3_length: 18; j_call: TRBJ2-2; cdr3_aa: CASSTPGTGGANTGELFF; cdr3_nt: TGTGCCAGCAGCACCCCCGGGACAGGGGGCGCGAACACCGGGGAGCTGTTTTTT
d_call: .; v_call: TRBV5-1; clone_size: .; cdr3_length: 13; j_call: TRBJ1-5; cdr3_aa: CASSFTVDQPQHF; cdr3_nt: TGCGCCAGCAGCTTTACGGTAGATCAGCCCCAGCATTTT
d_call: TRBD1; v_call: TRBV29-1; clone_size: .; cdr3_length: 14; j_call: TRBJ1-1; cdr3_aa: CSVEAGTVGTEAFF; cdr3_nt: TGCAGCGTTGAAGCTGGGACAGTTGGCACTGAAGCTTTCTTT
d_call: TRBD1; v_call: TRBV30; clone_size: once; cdr3_length: 11; j_call: TRBJ1-2; cdr3_aa: CAWRDRGRVTF; cdr3_nt: TGTGCCTGGAGGGACAGGGGAAGGGTCACCTTC
d_call: .; v_call: TRBV7-2; clone_size: .; cdr3_length: 16; j_call: TRBJ2-5; cdr3_aa: CASSYWPGTSEGTQYF; cdr3_nt: TGTGCCAGCAGCTATTGGCCGGGAACAAGCGAGGGGACCCAGTACTTC
d_call: .; v_call: TRBV20-1; clone_size: .; cdr3_length: 11; j_call: TRBJ2-3; cdr3_aa: CSARRTDTQYF; cdr3_nt: TGCAGTGCTCGTCGCACAGATACGCAGTATTTT
d_call: TRBD2; v_call: TRBV25-1; clone_size: .; cdr3_length: 15; j_call: TRBJ2-3; cdr3_aa: CASSEVAGVPDTQYF; cdr3_nt: TGTGCCAGCAGTGAAGTAGCGGGGGTCCCAGATACGCAGTATTTT
d_call: .; v_call: TRBV14; clone_size: .; cdr3_length: 11; j_call: TRBJ2-3; cdr3_aa: CASGRADTQYF; cdr3_nt: TGTGCCAGCGGGAGAGCAGATACGCAGTATTTT
d_call: TRBD1; v_call: TRBV29-1; clone_size: few; cdr3_length: 15; j_call: TRBJ2-3; cdr3_aa: CSAVLTRGRGDTQYF; cdr3_nt: TGCAGCGCTGTTTTAACCAGGGGGCGAGGGGATACGCAGTATTTT
d_call: TRBD1; v_call: TRBV30; clone_size: .; cdr3_length: 15; j_call: TRBJ1-4; cdr3_aa: CAWSPPGGRSEKLFF; cdr3_nt: TGTGCCTGGAGTCCTCCAGGGGGCCGGAGTGAAAAACTGTTTTTT
d_call: .; v_call: TRBV7-9; clone_size: .; cdr3_length: 12; j_call: TRBJ2-3; cdr3_aa: CASSLSTDTQYF; cdr3_nt: TGTGCCAGCAGTCTATCAACAGATACGCAGTATTTT
d_call: .; v_call: TRBV29-1; clone_size: .; cdr3_length: 12; j_call: TRBJ2-7; cdr3_aa: CSVVAPHYEQYF; cdr3_nt: TGCAGCGTTGTGGCCCCTCATTACGAGCAGTACTTC
d_call: .; v_call: TRBV20-1; clone_size: .; cdr3_length: 11; j_call: TRBJ1-2; cdr3_aa: CSASLLGGYTF; cdr3_nt: TGCAGTGCTAGTCTTCTGGGTGGCTACACCTTC
d_call: TRBD1; v_call: TRBV29-1; clone_size: few; cdr3_length: 14; j_call: TRBJ2-3; cdr3_aa: CSVEAGTGPDTQYF; cdr3_nt: TGCAGCGTTGAAGCCGGGACAGGGCCAGATACGCAGTATTTT
d_call: .; v_call: TRBV14; clone_size: once; cdr3_length: 11; j_call: TRBJ2-1; cdr3_aa: CASSQGAEQFF; cdr3_nt: TGTGCCAGCAGCCAAGGAGCTGAGCAGTTCTTC
d_call: TRBD1; v_call: TRBV29-1; clone_size: few; cdr3_length: 13; j_call: TRBJ2-7; cdr3_aa: CSGGRGMKYEQYF; cdr3_nt: TGCAGCGGGGGCAGGGGGATGAAGTACGAGCAGTACTTC
d_call: .; v_call: TRBV7-9; clone_size: once; cdr3_length: 13; j_call: TRBJ1-5; cdr3_aa: CASSPGPSQPQHF; cdr3_nt: TGTGCCAGCAGCCCAGGACCTAGCCAGCCCCAGCATTTT
d_call: .; v_call: TRBV7-2; clone_size: few; cdr3_length: 13; j_call: TRBJ2-5; cdr3_aa: CASSLAAQETQYF; cdr3_nt: TGTGCCAGCAGCTTAGCGGCCCAAGAGACCCAGTACTTC
d_call: .; v_call: TRBV9; clone_size: .; cdr3_length: 15; j_call: TRBJ2-3; cdr3_aa: CASSVAGASTDTQYF; cdr3_nt: TGTGCCAGCAGCGTAGCCGGAGCGTCCACAGATACGCAGTATTTT
d_call: .; v_call: TRBV20-1; clone_size: few; cdr3_length: 11; j_call: TRBJ2-1; cdr3_aa: CSVPDRNEQFF; cdr3_nt: TGCAGTGTCCCTGACCGAAATGAGCAGTTCTTC
d_call: TRBD2; v_call: TRBV7-2; clone_size: .; cdr3_length: 16; j_call: TRBJ2-3; cdr3_aa: CASSPGLAGGQDTQYF; cdr3_nt: TGTGCCAGCAGCCCCGGACTAGCGGGGGGTCAAGATACGCAGTATTTT
d_call: .; v_call: TRBV7-9; clone_size: .; cdr3_length: 14; j_call: TRBJ2-7; cdr3_aa: CASSFNSPRDEQYF; cdr3_nt: TGTGCCAGCAGCTTCAACTCCCCTCGGGACGAGCAGTACTTC
d_call: .; v_call: TRBV5-1; clone_size: .; cdr3_length: 15; j_call: TRBJ1-4; cdr3_aa: CASSLLGQRNEKLFF; cdr3_nt: TGCGCCAGCAGCTTGTTGGGACAAAGAAATGAAAAACTGTTTTTT
d_call: TRBD1; v_call: TRBV29-1; clone_size: .; cdr3_length: 14; j_call: TRBJ2-5; cdr3_aa: CSVEVGQGLETQYF; cdr3_nt: TGCAGCGTTGAAGTGGGACAGGGGCTAGAGACCCAGTACTTC
d_call: .; v_call: TRBV6-1; clone_size: .; cdr3_length: 16; j_call: TRBJ2-4; cdr3_aa: CASSETSAVAKNIQYF; cdr3_nt: TGTGCCAGCAGTGAAACTTCAGCGGTAGCCAAAAACATTCAGTACTTC
d_call: .; v_call: TRBV25-1; clone_size: .; cdr3_length: 16; j_call: TRBJ1-3; cdr3_aa: CASSDLRGFPGNTIYF; cdr3_nt: TGTGCCAGCAGTGACCTAAGGGGATTCCCTGGAAACACCATATATTTT
d_call: TRBD1; v_call: TRBV29-1; clone_size: .; cdr3_length: 11; j_call: TRBJ2-3; cdr3_aa: CSLRTGDTQYF; cdr3_nt: TGCAGCCTAAGGACAGGAGATACGCAGTATTTT
d_call: .; v_call: TRBV9; clone_size: few; cdr3_length: 14; j_call: TRBJ2-1; cdr3_aa: CASSRTGSYNEQFF; cdr3_nt: TGTGCCAGCAGCCGAACAGGTTCCTACAATGAGCAGTTCTTC
d_call: .; v_call: TRBV29-1; clone_size: .; cdr3_length: 14; j_call: TRBJ2-1; cdr3_aa: CSVEHRGRYNEQFF; cdr3_nt: TGCAGCGTTGAACACCGGGGACGCTACAATGAGCAGTTCTTC
d_call: .; v_call: TRBV7-2; clone_size: .; cdr3_length: 14; j_call: TRBJ2-5; cdr3_aa: CASSPSHSGETQYF; cdr3_nt: TGTGCCAGCAGCCCGAGCCATTCGGGAGAGACCCAGTACTTC